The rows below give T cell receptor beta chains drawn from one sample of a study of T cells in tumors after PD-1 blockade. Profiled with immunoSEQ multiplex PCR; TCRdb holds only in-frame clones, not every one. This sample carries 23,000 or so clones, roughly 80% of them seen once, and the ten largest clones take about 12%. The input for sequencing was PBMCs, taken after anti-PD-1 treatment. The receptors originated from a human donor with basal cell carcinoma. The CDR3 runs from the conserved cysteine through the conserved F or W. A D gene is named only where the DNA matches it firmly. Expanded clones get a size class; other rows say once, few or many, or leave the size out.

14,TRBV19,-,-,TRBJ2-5,TGTGCCAGTAGCCAACTAGCTCGACAAGAGACCCAGTACTTC,CASSQLARQETQYF
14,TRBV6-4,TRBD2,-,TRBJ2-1,TGTGCCAGCAGTGACTGGAAGGCGGGGGGTCCGCAGTTCTTC,CASSDWKAGGPQFF
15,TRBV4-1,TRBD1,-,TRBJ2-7,TGCGCCAGCAGCCAAATAGGGACAGGGAACTACGAGCAGTACTTC,CASSQIGTGNYEQYF
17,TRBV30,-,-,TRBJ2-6,TGTGCCTGGAGTGCGGCCAGGGTCCGCTCTGGGGCCAACGTCCTGACTTTC,CAWSAARVRSGANVLTF
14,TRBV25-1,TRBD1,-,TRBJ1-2,TGTGCCAGCAGGGGACAGTTGGAGGGCTATGGCTACACCTTC,CASRGQLEGYGYTF
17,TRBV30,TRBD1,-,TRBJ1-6,TGTGCCTGGAGTGGGGGGACAGGGTCGTGGACTAATTCACCCCTCCACTTT,CAWSGGTGSWTNSPLHF
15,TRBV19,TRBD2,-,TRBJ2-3,TGTGCCAGTACCGGTAGCGGGGTTAGCACAGATACGCAGTATTTT,CASTGSGVSTDTQYF
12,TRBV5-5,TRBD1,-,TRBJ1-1,TGTGCCAGCAGCTTGGGACAGGGGAAGGCTTTCTTT,CASSLGQGKAFF
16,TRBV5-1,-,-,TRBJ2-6,TGCGCCAGCAGCCTAACCCAGGGCCCTGGGGCCAACGTCCTGACTTTC,CASSLTQGPGANVLTF
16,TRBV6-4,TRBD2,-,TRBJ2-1,TGTGCCAGCAGTGAATTCGCTAGCGGGGGGGACAATGAGCAGTTCTTC,CASSEFASGGDNEQFF
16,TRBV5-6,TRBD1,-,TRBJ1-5,TGTGCCAGCAGCTCGTTAGGACAGGAATTAAATCAGCCCCAGCATTTT,CASSSLGQELNQPQHF
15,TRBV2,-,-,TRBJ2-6,TGTGCCTCCCGAGGGGGTTCGGCTGGGGCCAACGTCCTGACTTTC,CASRGGSAGANVLTF
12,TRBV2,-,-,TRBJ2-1,TGTGCCAGCAGTCCCCAGAGGGCTGAGCAGTTCTTC,CASSPQRAEQFF
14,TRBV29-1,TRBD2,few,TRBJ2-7,TGCAGCGTGGGACTAGCGGGGGCTTCCTACGAGCAGTACTTC,CSVGLAGASYEQYF
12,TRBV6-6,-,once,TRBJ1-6,TGTGCCAGCAGTTACTCCGATTCACCCCTCCACTTT,CASSYSDSPLHF
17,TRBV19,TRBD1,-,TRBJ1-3,TGTGCCAGTACTGACCCCCGACGGACAGGAACCAGAAACACCATATATTTT,CASTDPRRTGTRNTIYF
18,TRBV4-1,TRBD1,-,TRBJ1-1,TGCGCCAGCAGCCAGATACAGGGGAAAGGTTCCATGAACACTGAAGCTTTCTTT,CASSQIQGKGSMNTEAFF
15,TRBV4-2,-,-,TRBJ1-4,TGTGCCAGCAGCCAAGATCGGTCGGCGGACCAAAAACTGTTTTTT,CASSQDRSADQKLFF
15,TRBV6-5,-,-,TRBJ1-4,TGTGCCAGCTCTTTTACGAACTCCCTTAATGAAAAACTGTTTTTT,CASSFTNSLNEKLFF
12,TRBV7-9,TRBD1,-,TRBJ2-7,TGTGCCAGCAGCTCCCACAGGGGCGAGCAGTACTTC,CASSSHRGEQYF
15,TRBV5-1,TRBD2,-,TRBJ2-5,TGCGCCAGCAGCTTGGGGACGGGGGGACAAGAGACCCAGTACTTC,CASSLGTGGQETQYF
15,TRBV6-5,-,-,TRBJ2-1,TGTGCCAGCAGCTTCGCCCTAAGCTCCTACAATGAGCAGTTCTTC,CASSFALSSYNEQFF
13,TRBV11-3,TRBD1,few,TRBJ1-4,TGTGCCAGCGTGGGACAGGGGAATGAAAAACTGTTTTTT,CASVGQGNEKLFF
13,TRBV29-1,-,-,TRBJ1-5,TGCAGCGCCCAGGGGAATAGCAATCAGCCCCAGCATTTT,CSAQGNSNQPQHF
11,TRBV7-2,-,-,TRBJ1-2,TGTGCCAGCAGCTTGAACTATGGCTACACCTTC,CASSLNYGYTF
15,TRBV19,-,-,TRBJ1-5,TGTGCCAGTAGTATAGATCGGACGGGCAATCAGCCCCAGCATTTT,CASSIDRTGNQPQHF
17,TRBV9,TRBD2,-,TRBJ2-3,TGTGCCAGCAGCGTAGGTTCTGGCGGGGGAAGCACAGATACGCAGTATTTT,CASSVGSGGGSTDTQYF
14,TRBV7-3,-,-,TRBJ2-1,TGTGCCAGCAGCGAGGGGGTTTCTGGCGATGAGCAGTTCTTC,CASSEGVSGDEQFF
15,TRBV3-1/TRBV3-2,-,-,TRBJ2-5,TGTGCCAGCAGGACCTTTGGATCGTACCAAGAGACCCAGTACTTC,CASRTFGSYQETQYF
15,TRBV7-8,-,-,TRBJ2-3,TGTGCCAGCAGCAAGCAGGTGTCTAGCACAGATACGCAGTATTTT,CASSKQVSSTDTQYF
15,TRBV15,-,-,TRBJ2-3,TGTGCCACCAGCAGAGATCTGGGGGGTGGAGATACGCAGTATTTT,CATSRDLGGGDTQYF
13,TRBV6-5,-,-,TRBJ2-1,TGTGCCAGCCTTAAGTCGGGATCCAATGAGCAGTTCTTC,CASLKSGSNEQFF
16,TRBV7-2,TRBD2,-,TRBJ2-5,TGTGCCAGCAGCTTACGCGGGGGGGCCTTCGGGGAGACCCAGTACTTC,CASSLRGGAFGETQYF
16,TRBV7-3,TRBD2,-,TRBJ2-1,TGTGCCAGCAGCTCCCACTTGGGCGGGGGGGCGGATGAGCAGTTCTTC,CASSSHLGGGADEQFF
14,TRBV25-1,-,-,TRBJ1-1,TGTGCCAGCAGGTTAAGTGGGGGTAGCACTGAAGCTTTCTTT,CASRLSGGSTEAFF
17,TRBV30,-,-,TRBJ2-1,TGTGCCTGGACTCATCAGCAGGGATGGGGCTCCTACAATGAGCAGTTCTTC,CAWTHQQGWGSYNEQFF
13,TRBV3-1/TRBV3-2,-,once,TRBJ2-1,TGTGCCAGCAGCCAGAGGGTCGGTTTTGAGCAGTTCTTC,CASSQRVGFEQFF
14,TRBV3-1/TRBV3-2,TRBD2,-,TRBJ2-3,TGTGCCACCCACCGGGGGGGAAGCACAGATACGCAGTATTTT,CATHRGGSTDTQYF
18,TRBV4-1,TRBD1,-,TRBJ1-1,TGCGCCAGCAGCCAAGATATAATGGGTGGGGGGACAGGGGATGAAGCTTTCTTT,CASSQDIMGGGTGDEAFF
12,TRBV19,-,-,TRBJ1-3,TGTGCCATCGGAGGCTCTGGAAACACCATATATTTT,CAIGGSGNTIYF
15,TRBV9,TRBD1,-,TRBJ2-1,TGTGCCAGCAGCGTAGAACAGGGGGCGAACAATGAGCAGTTCTTC,CASSVEQGANNEQFF
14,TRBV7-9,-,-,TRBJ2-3,TGTGCCAGCAGCACTGAGCGGGGCACAGATACGCAGTATTTT,CASSTERGTDTQYF
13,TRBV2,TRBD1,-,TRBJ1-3,TGTGCCAGCATGACAGGGTACGAGAACACCATATATTTT,CASMTGYENTIYF
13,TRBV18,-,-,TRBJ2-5,TGTGCCAGCTCCCCTGGAGGGGGAGAGACCCAGTACTTC,CASSPGGGETQYF
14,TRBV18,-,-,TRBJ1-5,TGTGCCAGCTCACCAGGGGTAAGCAATCAGCCCCAGCATTTT,CASSPGVSNQPQHF
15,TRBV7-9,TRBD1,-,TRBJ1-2,TGTGCCAGCAGCTATCTGGGACAGGGGGACAGAGGCTACACCTTC,CASSYLGQGDRGYTF
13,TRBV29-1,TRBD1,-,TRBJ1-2,TGCAGCGCCGCAGGGGGCCCGGGCTATGGCTACACCTTC,CSAAGGPGYGYTF
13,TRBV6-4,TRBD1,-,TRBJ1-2,TGTGCCAGCAGTGACTTGACAGGGTTTGGCTACACCTTC,CASSDLTGFGYTF
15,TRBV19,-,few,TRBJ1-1,TGTGCCAGTAGCCTCTCGGCGGCAGCGAACACTGAAGCTTTCTTT,CASSLSAAANTEAFF
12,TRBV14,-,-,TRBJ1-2,TGTGCCAGCAGCCCCCCCGGGTACGGCTACACCTTC,CASSPPGYGYTF
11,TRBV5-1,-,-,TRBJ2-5,TGCGCCAGCAGCTTTAAAGAGACCCAGTACTTC,CASSFKETQYF
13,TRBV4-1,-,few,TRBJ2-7,TGCGCCAGCAGCCAAGAGACGGTCTACGAGCAGTACTTC,CASSQETVYEQYF
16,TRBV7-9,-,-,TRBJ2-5,TGTGCCAGCAGTGCATCCGGGACAAGACTTTCGGAGACCCAGTACTTC,CASSASGTRLSETQYF